The 30 T cell receptor beta chains below were found in one sample sequenced in a study of T cells in localized non-small cell lung cancer. Libraries were prepared by immunoSEQ multiplex PCR; TCRdb keeps only in-frame clonotypes and omits some of them. The table has thousands of clones, about 35% seen once; the top ten hold roughly a fifth. Material: lung tumor tissue, obtained before any cancer treatment. The receptors here all came from a female donor of 60 years or more with stage I lung adenocarcinoma.

This clone has just a few counts. This chain uses TRBV6-8 with TRBJ2-5, with D tentatively TRBD1 (6 bases). V shed 7 bases and J shed 4 bases, with 16 bases lying between them. In germline, CDR1 is MNHGY, CDR2 SAAAGT. The CDR3 spans 14 residues. The CDR3 bases are TGTGCCAGCACCAGCGGACAGTTGAGAGAGACCCAGTACTTC. Protein sequence: CASTSGQLRETQYF.

The chain couples TRBV19 to TRBJ1-4; D possibly corresponds to TRBD1 (5 bases). Trimming shortened V by 9 bases and J by 7 bases, and 12 bases separated the two germline ends. The CDR3 extends over 12 amino acids. CDR1 is LNHDA and CDR2 is SQIVND in the germline V gene (reference sequence). The CDR3 nucleotides are TGTGCCAGCGGAGCTAGGGGTGAAAAACTGTTTTTT. This translates into CASGARGEKLFF.

This chain uses TRBV18 with TRBJ1-1; no clear D gene. V shed 2 bases and J shed 6 bases, with 10 bases lying between them. The CDR3 loop spans 13 amino acids. Germline V gene lookup returns CDR1 KGHSH and CDR2 LQKENI. The CDR3 here is CASSPREGAEAFF. In DNA, the CDR3 is TGTGCCAGCTCACCAAGGGAGGGAGCTGAAGCTTTCTTT.

The chain couples TRBV28 to TRBJ2-5, with D tentatively TRBD1 (5 bases). V lost 10 bases and J 0 bases, leaving 15 bases between the germline ends. Germline CDR1 is MDHEN and CDR2 is SYDVKM. CDR3 length equals 14 residues. CDR3 region: CATFPYRNQETQYF. In DNA, the CDR3 is TGTGCCACCTTCCCCTACAGGAACCAAGAGACCCAGTACTTC.

In this sample, this clone is medium-sized (0.01 to 0.1%). This chain joins TRBV6-8 and TRBJ2-7; tentatively, D is TRBD1 or TRBD2 (5 bases each). V was pared by 2 bases and J by 3 bases, with 8 bases between. The CDR3 length is 13 residues. In germline, CDR1 is MNHGY, CDR2 SAAAGT. CDR3 region: CASSYGTLYEQYF. In DNA, the CDR3 is TGTGCCAGCAGTTACGGGACCCTCTACGAGCAGTACTTC.

The chain recombines TRBV28 with TRBJ2-7, with 7 bases fitting TRBD2. The CDR3 length is 15 residues. Looked up from germline, CDR1 is MDHEN and CDR2 is SYDVKM. V dropped 5 bases and J dropped 0; count of bases not matched to a gene: 7. CDR3 nucleotides: TGTGCCAGCAGTCTCCAGCGGGGCTACTCCTACGAGCAGTACTTC. Protein sequence: CASSLQRGYSYEQYF.

The J gene is TRBJ2-2, the V gene TRBV19; D gene ambiguous. Trimming took off 5 bases at V and 2 bases at J, with 3 bases between the two ends. Germline V gene data show CDR1 as LNHDA and CDR2 as SQIVND (reference sequence). The CDR3 covers 12 residues. CDR3 sequence: CASSFNTGELFF. The CDR3 region has the DNA TGTGCCAGTAGTTTCAACACCGGGGAGCTGTTTTTT. Full variable domain (outside the CDR3, taken from reference TRBV19 and TRBJ2-2): DGGITQSPKYLFRKEGQNVTLSCEQNLNHDAMYWYRQDPGQGLRLIYYSQIVNDFQKGDIAEGYSVSREKKESFPLTVTSAQKNPTAFYLCASSFNTGELFFGEGSRLTVL.

This rearrangement joins TRBV18 to TRBJ2-1, with D perhaps matching TRBD1 (5 bases). The CDR3 totals 15 residues. The germline V and J ends were trimmed by 3 bases and 4 bases, with 13 bases remaining between them. Germline CDR1 is KGHSH and CDR2 is LQKENI. CDR3 region: CASSPDQGQYNEQFF. The DNA for the CDR3 is TGTGCCAGCTCACCGGATCAGGGCCAATACAATGAGCAGTTCTTC.

The V call is TRBV19, the J call TRBJ1-2; D perhaps matches TRBD1 (5 bases). V lost 7 bases and J lost 6, with 15 bases in between. Germline-derived CDR1 and CDR2 are LNHDA and SQIVND (reference sequence). This CDR3 has 13 residues. Here the CDR3 reads CASKGGVDDGYTF. In DNA form, the CDR3 reads TGTGCCAGTAAGGGAGGGGTTGATGATGGCTACACCTTC.

In this sample, this clone turned up a few times. The chain employs TRBV10-3 and TRBJ2-1, with 10 bases identical to TRBD2. Germline assignment: CDR1 ENHRY and CDR2 SYGVKD. The ends lost 10 bases at V and 5 bases at J; junction bases unmatched: 8. The CDR3 has 14 amino acids. CDR3 loop: CASGGTSANNEQFF. Here the CDR3 DNA reads TGTGCCAGCGGCGGGACTAGCGCAAACAATGAGCAGTTCTTC.

This chain joins TRBV6-8 and TRBJ1-1; TRBD1 matches at 7 bases. CDR1 is MNHGY and CDR2 is SAAAGT in the germline V gene. Trimming cost V 5 bases and J 1 base; bases outside gene matches: 4. The CDR3 has 14 amino acids. The CDR3 here is CASSRDSENTEAFF. In DNA form, the CDR3 reads TGTGCCAGCAGTCGGGACAGCGAGAACACTGAAGCTTTCTTT.

This clone has only one observation. This sequence joins TRBV30 and TRBJ2-3, with a weak D call TRBD2 (6 bases). The CDR3 covers 14 residues. Deletions cut 0 bases from V and 2 bases from J, with 9 bases between. The V gene's germline CDR1 is GTSNPN and CDR2 SVGIG (reference sequence). The CDR3 region has the DNA TGTGCCTGGAGTGTAAGGAGGGCCACAGATACGCAGTATTTT. It encodes CAWSVRRATDTQYF.

The chain carries TRBV18 and TRBJ2-5; 7 bases fit TRBD1. Germline V gene lookup returns CDR1 KGHSH and CDR2 LQKENI. The ends lost 3 bases at V and 10 bases at J; junction bases unmatched: 8. The CDR3 is 13 residues long. The CDR3 nucleotides read TGTGCCAGCTCACCCCAGACAGGGATGAGCCAGTACTTC. The encoded protein is CASSPQTGMSQYF.

The J gene is TRBJ1-2, the V gene TRBV29-1; D gene uncertain. This CDR3 is built from 14 residues. V lost 5 bases and J lost 8, with 21 bases in between. Germline lookup yields CDR1 SQVTM and CDR2 ANQGSEA. The CDR3 DNA reads as TGCAGCGTTAGGGTCGGGTCAGAAATCGGGGGCTACACCTTC. This encodes CSVRVGSEIGGYTF. The full variable domain, completed using reference TRBV29-1 and TRBJ1-2, is SAVISQKPSRDICQRGTSLTIQCQVDSQVTMMFWYRQQPGQSLTLIATANQGSEATYESGFVIDKFPISRPNLTFSTLTVSNMSPEDSSIYLCSVRVGSEIGGYTFGSGTRLTVV.

This chain links TRBV19 with TRBJ1-5; perhaps TRBD1 as D (6 bases). The CDR3 extends over 15 amino acids. Trimming took off 0 bases at V and 6 bases at J, with 12 bases between the two ends. Germline CDR1 LNHDA, CDR2 SQIVND (reference sequence). The CDR3 nucleotides are TGTGCCAGTAGTATAGAAGGTTCGGGGGCTCAGCCCCAGCATTTT. Translated, it gives CASSIEGSGAQPQHF.

The rearrangement uses TRBV15 and TRBJ2-3; D is perhaps TRBD1 or TRBD2 (5 bases each). Germline CDR1 is LNHNV and CDR2 is YYDKDF (reference sequence). V was cut by 3 bases and J by 5 bases, with 12 bases left in between. This CDR3 has 14 amino acids. CDR3 sequence reads: CATSSPSGGDTQYF. The CDR3 bases are TGTGCCACCAGCAGTCCCTCTGGGGGAGATACGCAGTATTTT.

This sequence joins TRBV28 and TRBJ2-7; possible D gene TRBD2, 7 bases. The CDR3 contains 15 residues. Trimming pared 1 base from V and 4 bases from J, leaving 14 bases between. Per the germline V gene, CDR1 is MDHEN and CDR2 is SYDVKM. The CDR3 DNA reads as TGTGCCAGCAGTTTATATGGGGGGGCGCGGTACGAGCAGTACTTC. Encoded protein: CASSLYGGARYEQYF.

This clone occurred a few times. V gene TRBV9 combines with J gene TRBJ1-1; possibly TRBD1 for D (5 bases). Per germline, CDR1 SGDLS and CDR2 YYNGEE. The CDR3 has 15 amino acids. Between the trimmed V and J ends, which lost 3 bases and 1 base, there was a span of 13 bases. The CDR3 DNA reads TGTGCCAGCAGCGCCGGGGGAGGGAGGAACACTGAAGCTTTCTTT. It yields the protein CASSAGGGRNTEAFF.

This clone turned up a few times. This chain connects TRBV11-3 to TRBJ2-6; unclear D gene. Germline V gene sequence: CDR1 SGHNT, CDR2 YENEEA. The CDR3 totals 15 residues. Deletions cut 4 bases from V and 0 bases from J, with 7 bases between. The CDR3 here is CASSYRSSGANVLTF. In DNA form, the CDR3 reads TGTGCCAGCAGCTATCGGTCCTCTGGGGCCAACGTCCTGACTTTC. Based on the CDR3 plus reference TRBV11-3 and TRBJ2-6, the full variable domain is EAGVVQSPRYKIIEKKQPVAFWCNPISGHNTLYWYLQNLGQGPELLIRYENEEAVDDSQLPKDRFSAERLKGVDSTLKIQPAELGDSAVYLCASSYRSSGANVLTFGAGSRLTVL.

This clone was seen a single time. The chain is built from TRBV29-1 and TRBJ2-7; 13 bases line up with TRBD2. V lost 1 base, J lost 5 bases, and 5 bases stayed unmatched. There are 15 residues in the CDR3. Looked up from germline, CDR1 is SQVTM and CDR2 is ANQGSEA. As DNA, the CDR3 is TGCAGCGTTGAAGCGTCACTAGCGGGAGGGGACGAGCAGTACTTC. It translates to CSVEASLAGGDEQYF.

The chain carries TRBV18 and TRBJ2-1, with 10 nucleotides matching TRBD1. V was pared by 6 bases and J by 8 bases, with 10 bases of the junction left unmatched. CDR1 is KGHSH and CDR2 is LQKENI in the germline V gene. The CDR3 has 15 amino acids. DNA for the CDR3: TGTGCCAGCTCGTCTCGACAGGGGGCCAAAGATGAGCAGTTCTTC. This gives the protein CASSSRQGAKDEQFF.

This clone was counted a single time. V and J are TRBV30 and TRBJ1-6; possibly TRBD1 for D (6 bases). CDR1 is GTSNPN, CDR2 SVGIG, per germline (reference sequence). V was trimmed by 5 bases and J by 10 bases, leaving 18 bases between them. CDR3 length: 14 amino acids. The CDR3 is CAWGKTGSVSPLHF. The CDR3 nucleotides read TGTGCCTGGGGAAAGACAGGATCCGTCTCACCCCTCCACTTT.

This chain connects TRBV30 to TRBJ2-7, with D perhaps given as TRBD1 or TRBD2 (5 bases each). The CDR3 is 13 amino acids. The V gene's germline CDR1 is GTSNPN and CDR2 SVGIG (reference sequence). V dropped 5 bases and J dropped 5 bases, with 16 bases sitting between them. The CDR3 protein is CAWQSSWGNEQYF. CDR3 in DNA: TGTGCCTGGCAAAGCTCGTGGGGGAACGAGCAGTACTTC.

V usage is TRBV15 and J usage is TRBJ1-1; 7 bases are shared with TRBD1. Germline trimming cut 6 bases from V and 3 bases from J; bases unmatched to any gene: 7. CDR3 length equals 14 residues. From germline, CDR1 is LNHNV and CDR2 YYDKDF (reference sequence). The CDR3 DNA sequence: TGTGCCACCAGTCAAAGACAGGGATACACTGAAGCTTTCTTT. This gives the protein CATSQRQGYTEAFF. Based on the CDR3 plus reference TRBV15 and TRBJ1-1, the full variable domain is DAMVIQNPRYQVTQFGKPVTLSCSQTLNHNVMYWYQQKSSQAPKLLFHYYDKDFNNEADTPDNFQSRRPNTSFCFLDIRSPGLGDTAMYLCATSQRQGYTEAFFGQGTRLTVV.

This chain uses TRBV30 with TRBJ1-3, with D possibly TRBD1 on 5 matching bases. Deletions cut 4 bases from V and 0 bases from J, with 19 bases between. The length of the CDR3 is 17 residues. CDR1 is GTSNPN and CDR2 is SVGIG in the germline V gene (reference sequence). DNA for the CDR3: TGTGCCTGGACCCCTCGAGGGAGGGGTGGCTCTGGAAACACCATATATTTT. Amino acid sequence: CAWTPRGRGGSGNTIYF.

The genes are TRBV30 and TRBJ2-2, with 16 bases fitting TRBD2. This CDR3 is 19 amino acids long. CDR1 is GTSNPN and CDR2 is SVGIG in the germline V gene (reference sequence). V trimming: 0 bases; J trimming: 4 bases; junction bases outside the gene matches: 8. The chain's CDR3 is CAWSVSTGLAGGVTGELFF. The CDR3 DNA follows: TGTGCCTGGAGTGTATCAACGGGACTAGCGGGAGGGGTCACCGGGGAGCTGTTTTTT.

This chain uses TRBV19 with TRBJ1-5; perhaps TRBD1 as D (6 bases). The CDR3 length is 13 residues. The ends were cut back, 11 bases at V and 5 bases at J, with 16 bases in the middle. Germline loops: CDR1 LNHDA, CDR2 SQIVND (reference sequence). DNA for the CDR3: TGTGCCGCCGGGGCAGGGGCTTATCAGCCCCAGCATTTT. This encodes CAAGAGAYQPQHF.

This clone was found a few times. The chain joins TRBV11-3 to TRBJ1-2; TRBD1 matches 7 bases. This CDR3 spans 14 amino acids. Per germline, CDR1 SGHNT and CDR2 YENEEA. J gave up 4 bases and V 5 bases, and 7 bases lay outside the gene matches. The CDR3: CASSPGQTPYGYTF. The CDR3 nucleotides are TGTGCCAGCAGCCCGGGACAGACGCCCTATGGCTACACCTTC.

The chain uses TRBV30 and TRBJ1-5, with TRBD1 as a possible D gene (5 bases). Germline loops: CDR1 GTSNPN, CDR2 SVGIG (reference sequence). V was clipped by 0 bases and J by 6 bases, with 15 bases between them. CDR3 size: 15 residues. CDR3 DNA: TGTGCCTGGAGTGTACAGCTGGGGGGTAGTCAGCCCCAGCATTTT. Its protein product is CAWSVQLGGSQPQHF.

The rearrangement uses TRBV19 and TRBJ2-2; TRBD1 aligns across 12 bases. Germline V gene data show CDR1 as LNHDA and CDR2 as SQIVND (reference sequence). After removal of 4 bases from V and 6 bases from J, the junction contained 9 bases not matched to a gene. The CDR3 runs 17 residues. The CDR3 loop is CASSKLGTGGKAGELFF. DNA for the CDR3: TGTGCCAGTAGTAAACTCGGGACAGGGGGCAAGGCCGGGGAGCTGTTTTTT.